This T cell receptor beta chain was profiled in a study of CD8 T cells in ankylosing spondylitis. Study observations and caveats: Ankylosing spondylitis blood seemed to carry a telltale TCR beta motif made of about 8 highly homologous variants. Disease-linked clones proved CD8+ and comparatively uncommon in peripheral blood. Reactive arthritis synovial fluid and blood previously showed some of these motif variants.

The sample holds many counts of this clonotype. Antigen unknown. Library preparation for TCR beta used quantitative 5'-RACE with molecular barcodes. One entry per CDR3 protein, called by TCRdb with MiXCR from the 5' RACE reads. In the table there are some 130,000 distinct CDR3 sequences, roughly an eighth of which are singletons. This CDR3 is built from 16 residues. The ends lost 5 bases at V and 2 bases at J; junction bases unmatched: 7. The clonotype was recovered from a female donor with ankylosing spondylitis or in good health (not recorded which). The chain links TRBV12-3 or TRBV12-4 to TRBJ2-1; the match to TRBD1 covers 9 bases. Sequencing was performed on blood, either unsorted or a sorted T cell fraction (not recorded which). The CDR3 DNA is TGTGCCAGCAGTCCCGATAGACAGGGGGCCTACAATGAGCAGTTCTTC. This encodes CASSPDRQGAYNEQFF.